The clone carrying this T cell receptor (beta chain) was seen only a few times. The antigen is not known. The CDR3 sequence is 13 residues long. Germline loops: CDR1 SEHNR, CDR2 FQNEAQ (reference sequence). Trimming removed 2 bases from V and 7 bases from J, with 9 bases in between. 13 Jbeta primers and 60 Vbeta primers were used for the PCR. Generated by immunoSEQ multiplex PCR, the TCRdb table keeps only in-frame clones and is missing some. The sample yields about 110,000 clones, 70% to 80% seen once. The data belong to a study of cytomegalovirus exposure and HLA in healthy donors. Turning to the study itself: An early release of data contained some 80 million unique TCRs, which came from HLA-typed donors. Study-level results: One variant, a missense change in DCLRE1C, was linked in a later analysis to TCR beta V- and J-gene trimming.

The rearrangement uses TRBV7-9 and TRBJ1-5; D uncertain. The sequencing sample was made of PBMCs. This TCR derives from a man between 60 and 70 years old in good health and CMV-seronegative. CDR3 sequence (DNA): TGTGCCAGCAGCTTATATGCCCTACAGCCCCAGCATTTT. It yields the protein CASSLYALQPQHF.